The next 9 T cell receptor beta chains were all read from a single sample in a study of T-cell reconstitution after alpha-beta-depleted transplantation in children. Preparation of the TCRbeta library was carried out with unique molecular identifiers. TCRdb redid the calling of the PCR reads with MiXCR, one entry per CDR3 protein. The top ten hold 3.5% to 5% of the sample, which has over 550,000 distinct CDR3 sequences, over 9.5% seen once. This specimen was PBMCs from the stem cell graft donor, taken from the stem cell graft. These receptors all come from a human donor who donated a stem cell graft to a child with acute myeloid leukemia.

This clonotype was seen ten or more times. The chain couples TRBV10-3 to TRBJ2-3; D is ambiguous. Trimming shortened V by 8 bases and J by 2 bases, and 8 bases separated the two germline ends. Germline CDR1 and CDR2: ENHRY and SYGVKD. The CDR3 is made up of 12 amino acids. The CDR3 here is CAIGLSTDTQYF. The CDR3 DNA reads as TGTGCCATCGGCCTGTCCACAGATACGCAGTATTTT.

This clonotype has a handful of counts. V is TRBV14 and J is TRBJ2-7, with D perhaps matching TRBD1 (6 bases). Between the trimmed V and J ends, which lost 4 bases and 8 bases, there was a span of 9 bases. CDR3 length: 11 amino acids. The germline V gene encodes CDR1 SGHDN and CDR2 FVKESK. The CDR3 is CASSRGQKQYF. In DNA form, the CDR3 reads TGTGCCAGCAGCCGGGGGCAGAAGCAGTACTTC.

This clonotype has at least ten counts. The rearrangement links TRBV5-1 to TRBJ2-3; no clear D. Trimming left V 9 bases short and J 1 base short, with 12 bases between. The germline gives CDR1 SGHRS, CDR2 YFSETQ. The CDR3 totals 13 residues. The CDR3: CATKAGGTDTQYF. DNA for the CDR3: TGCGCCACCAAAGCCGGCGGCACAGATACGCAGTATTTT.

This clonotype was counted between two and nine times. The chain joins TRBV6-5 to TRBJ1-2; D gene uncertain. Germline V gene data show CDR1 as MNHEY and CDR2 as SVGAGI. Trimming stripped 0 bases from V and 2 bases from J, with 10 bases between. The CDR3 is 15 residues long. CDR3 coding DNA: TGTGCCAGCAGTTACTCCCCCCTAGGAAACTATGGCTACACCTTC. Protein sequence: CASSYSPLGNYGYTF.

This clonotype was recorded a few times. The genes are TRBV5-6 and TRBJ2-2, with D tentatively TRBD2 (6 bases). Trimming left V 1 base short and J 2 bases short, with 12 bases between. The CDR3 spans 16 residues. From germline, CDR1 is SGHDT and CDR2 YYEEEE. The CDR3 nucleotides are TGTGCCAGCAGCTTGTGGGGGGACCCTAACACCGGGGAGCTGTTTTTT. It is translated as CASSLWGDPNTGELFF. The full variable domain, in which reference TRBV5-6 and TRBJ2-2 provide the parts outside the CDR3, is DAGVTQSPTHLIKTRGQQVTLRCSPKSGHDTVSWYQQALGQGPQFIFQYYEEEERQRGNFPDRFSGHQFPNYSSELNVNALLLGDSALYLCASSLWGDPNTGELFFGEGSRLTVL.

The rearrangement joins TRBV4-3 to TRBJ2-7; 11 bases are shared with TRBD1. V gave up 0 bases and J gave up 4 bases; unmatched junction bases: 8. Germline V lookup: CDR1 LGHNA, CDR2 YSLEER. CDR3 length: 17 residues. The chain's CDR3 is CASSQDPVGTGGYEQYF. CDR3 in DNA: TGCGCCAGCAGCCAAGATCCGGTCGGGACAGGGGGTTACGAGCAGTACTTC.

In this sample, this clonotype turned up a few times. The chain recombines TRBV9 with TRBJ1-1; maybe TRBD1 (5 bases). V was pared by 7 bases and J by 5 bases, with 15 bases between. CDR1 is SGDLS, CDR2 YYNGEE, per germline. The CDR3 loop spans 13 amino acids. Here the CDR3 reads CASEGTGGTEAFF. The CDR3 nucleotides are TGTGCCAGCGAGGGAACGGGGGGGACTGAAGCTTTCTTT.

This clonotype has a handful of counts. V gene TRBV6-2 or TRBV6-3 combines with J gene TRBJ2-7, with 8 bases identical to TRBD2. Germline loops: CDR1 MNHEY, CDR2 SVGEGT. This CDR3 has 13 residues. V shed 8 bases, J shed 1 base, and the junction held 4 bases outside the gene matches. CDR3 amino acids: CASLKRESYEQYF. The CDR3 nucleotides read TGTGCCAGCCTCAAGCGGGAGTCCTACGAGCAGTACTTC.

In its sample, this clonotype was seen a few times. The chain carries TRBV7-2 and TRBJ1-1; a weak D match, TRBD1 (5 bases). V was shortened by 3 bases and J by 3 bases, with 11 bases between the two germline ends. Germline CDR1 SGHTA, CDR2 FQGNSA. The CDR3 is 14 residues long. CDR3 sequence (DNA): TGTGCCAGCAGCTTTCAGGGTCGAGACACTGAAGCTTTCTTT. Its translation is CASSFQGRDTEAFF.